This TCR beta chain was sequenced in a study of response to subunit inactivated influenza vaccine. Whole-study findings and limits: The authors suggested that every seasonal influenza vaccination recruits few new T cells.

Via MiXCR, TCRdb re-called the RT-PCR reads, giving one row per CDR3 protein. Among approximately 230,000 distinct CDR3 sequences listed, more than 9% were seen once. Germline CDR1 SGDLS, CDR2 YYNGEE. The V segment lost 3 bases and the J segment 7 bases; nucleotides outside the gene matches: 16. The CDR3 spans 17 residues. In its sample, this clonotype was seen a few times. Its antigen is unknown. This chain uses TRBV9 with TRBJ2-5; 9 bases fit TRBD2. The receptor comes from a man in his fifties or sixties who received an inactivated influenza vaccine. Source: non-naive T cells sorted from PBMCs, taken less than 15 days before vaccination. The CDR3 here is CASSGGYVNSGRGTQYF. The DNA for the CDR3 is TGTGCCAGCAGCGGGGGCTATGTGAATAGCGGGAGAGGGACCCAGTACTTC.